The 25 T cell receptor beta chains below were found in one sample sequenced in a study of PD-L1 blockade in urothelial cancer. Documented time point: peripheral blood 6 weeks after treatment start. Repertoires were generated with immunoSEQ multiplex PCR, while TCRdb's copy carries only in-frame clones and drops some. The table records some 120,000 clones, 86% of them present only once. Sequencing was performed on PBMCs, taken around atezolizumab (anti-PD-L1) treatment. The receptor source for this set is a man aged 45-65 years with urothelial cancer.

The rearrangement links TRBV2 to TRBJ2-6, with TRBD1 matching 8 bases. Per germline, CDR1 SNHLY and CDR2 FYNNEI. The J segment lost 3 bases and the V segment lost 6 bases, leaving 7 bases of the junction unmatched. CDR3 length equals 16 residues. CDR3 sequence (DNA): TGTGCCAGCAGGGAACAGGGGGGTCTTGGGGCCAACGTCCTGACTTTC. Protein product: CASREQGGLGANVLTF.

CDR3 residues: CASSLTGQSNEKLFF. Here the CDR3 DNA reads TGTGCCAGCAGTCTGACGGGACAATCTAATGAAAAACTGTTTTTT. V and J are TRBV7-9 and TRBJ1-4; D is possibly TRBD1 (6 bases). Deletions cut 6 bases from V and 3 bases from J, with 14 bases between. Germline CDR1 and CDR2: SEHNR and FQNEAQ (reference sequence). This CDR3 spans 15 amino acids.

This chain links TRBV28 with TRBJ1-1; D is ambiguous. V was pared by 2 bases and J by 1 base, with 11 bases between. This CDR3 is built from 15 residues. Germline V CDR1 and CDR2: MDHEN, SYDVKM. CDR3 sequence: CASSLGRARNTEAFF. The DNA for the CDR3 is TGTGCCAGCAGTTTAGGCCGAGCGAGGAACACTGAAGCTTTCTTT. Full variable domain (rest looked up from reference TRBV28 and TRBJ1-1): DVKVTQSSRYLVKRTGEKVFLECVQDMDHENMFWYRQDPGLGLRLIYFSYDVKMKEKGDIPEGYSVSREKKERFSLILESASTNQTSMYLCASSLGRARNTEAFFGQGTRLTVV.

The chain links TRBV30 to TRBJ1-1; a weak D match, TRBD1 (6 bases). Trimming cost V 7 bases and J 11 bases, with 23 bases left between them. Germline V CDR1 and CDR2: GTSNPN, SVGIG (reference sequence). This CDR3 has 13 amino acids. CDR3 DNA: TGTGCCTTCCGAGCATCCTCCCCAGGGGAGGCTTTCTTT. Its protein is CAFRASSPGEAFF.

This rearrangement joins TRBV5-6 to TRBJ2-7, with TRBD1 identical over 7 bases. Germline-derived CDR1 and CDR2 are SGHDT and YYEEEE. The length of the CDR3 is 15 residues. The V segment lost 0 bases and the J segment 2 bases; nucleotides outside the gene matches: 5. The CDR3 DNA is TGTGCCAGCAGCTTGGAGGGGACAGCTACCTACGAGCAGTACTTC. It translates to CASSLEGTATYEQYF.

The gene calls are TRBV5-4 and TRBJ2-1, with 13 bases fitting TRBD2. Trimming removed 4 bases from V and 7 bases from J; junction bases left unmatched: 8. Per germline, CDR1 SGHNT and CDR2 YYREEE (reference sequence). The CDR3 contains 16 residues. CDR3 DNA sequence: TGTGCCAGCAGCCCCCAGACTAGCGGGAGGTGGAATGAGCAGTTCTTC. This sequence encodes CASSPQTSGRWNEQFF.

The rearrangement joins TRBV6-1 to TRBJ1-6, with 11 positions matching TRBD1. V lost 5 bases and J lost 13; bases outside the gene matches: 10. Germline values: CDR1 MNHNS, CDR2 SASEGT. CDR3 size: 15 residues. CDR3 amino acids: CASSWGQGGSRPLHF. The CDR3 DNA sequence: TGTGCCAGCAGTTGGGGACAGGGGGGATCCAGGCCCCTCCACTTT.

This rearrangement joins TRBV5-1 to TRBJ1-4; 9 positions agree with TRBD1. V trimming: 5 bases; J trimming: 8 bases; junction bases outside the gene matches: 7. Germline loops: CDR1 SGHRS, CDR2 YFSETQ. The CDR3 contains 14 residues. The CDR3 region has the DNA TGCGCCAGCAGACCCGGGACAGGGAAAGAAAAACTGTTTTTT. It encodes CASRPGTGKEKLFF.

The chain has TRBV29-1 and TRBJ2-1; maybe TRBD1 (6 bases). Per germline, CDR1 SQVTM and CDR2 ANQGSEA. The CDR3 is 13 amino acids. V gave up 5 bases and J gave up 8 bases, with 16 bases separating them. The CDR3 loop is CSVYRVKGDEQFF. CDR3 coding DNA: TGCAGCGTTTACAGGGTAAAGGGCGATGAGCAGTTCTTC.

The chain uses TRBV9 and TRBJ1-4; 7 nucleotides match TRBD1. This CDR3 has 15 amino acids. The ends lost 4 bases at V and 4 bases at J; junction bases unmatched: 7. CDR1 is SGDLS and CDR2 is YYNGEE in the germline V gene. CDR3 residues: CASSISQGNNEKLFF. Written as DNA, the CDR3 is TGTGCCAGCAGCATATCACAGGGGAATAATGAAAAACTGTTTTTT.

The rearrangement uses TRBV30 and TRBJ1-2; maybe TRBD1 (6 bases). The germline V gene has CDR1 GTSNPN and CDR2 SVGIG (reference sequence). The CDR3 runs to 18 residues. Trimming left V 0 bases short and J 2 bases short, with 22 bases between. The CDR3 DNA reads as TGTGCCTGGAGTGTACCGGGGGGCAGGGCTTCTCAGAACTATGGCTACACCTTC. As protein: CAWSVPGGRASQNYGYTF.

The chain is built from TRBV5-5 and TRBJ2-3; 8 nucleotides agree with TRBD2. The CDR3 spans 16 residues. From germline, CDR1 is SGHKS and CDR2 YYEKEE (reference sequence). V was pared by 3 bases and J by 2 bases, with 8 bases of the junction left unmatched. Written as DNA, the CDR3 is TGTGCCAGCAGCTCCGCAGCGGGAGCGGCCACAGATACGCAGTATTTT. Protein product: CASSSAAGAATDTQYF. Full variable domain (missing parts from reference TRBV5-5 and TRBJ2-3): DAGVTQSPTHLIKTRGQQVTLRCSPISGHKSVSWYQQVLGQGPQFIFQYYEKEERGRGNFPDRFSARQFPNYSSELNVNALLLGDSALYLCASSSAAGAATDTQYFGPGTRLTVL.

V gene TRBV18 combines with J gene TRBJ1-1; TRBD1 aligns across 7 bases. V was clipped by 4 bases and J by 11 bases; unmatched bases: 10. The CDR3 extends over 13 amino acids. Germline V gives CDR1 KGHSH, CDR2 LQKENI. CDR3 sequence reads: CASSLLFRGTAFF. The CDR3, as DNA: TGTGCCAGCTCACTCTTATTCAGGGGGACGGCTTTCTTT.

In its sample, this clone was seen a few times. The chain recombines TRBV27 with TRBJ1-5, with a tentative D call TRBD1 (6 bases). The ends were cut back, 6 bases at V and 5 bases at J, with 14 bases in the middle. The CDR3 totals 14 residues. Germline lookup yields CDR1 MNHEY and CDR2 SMNVEV (reference sequence). CDR3 bases: TGTGCCAGCAGCCTTGGAGGGGGGGATCAGCCCCAGCATTTT. Translated, it gives CASSLGGGDQPQHF.

The CDR3 here is CASSEVNTEAFF. DNA of the CDR3: TGCGCCAGCAGCGAGGTGAACACTGAAGCTTTCTTT. The chain carries TRBV5-1 and TRBJ1-1; D gene ambiguous. V lost 4 bases to trimming and J lost 0 bases, with 4 bases between them. The CDR3 contains 12 residues. From germline, CDR1 is SGHRS and CDR2 YFSETQ.

V usage is TRBV5-4 and J usage is TRBJ1-4, with 8 bases lining up with TRBD1. V was clipped by 4 bases and J by 8 bases; unmatched bases: 13. The CDR3 is 16 residues long. Germline loops: CDR1 SGHNT, CDR2 YYREEE (reference sequence). CDR3 DNA: TGTGCCAGCAGCCCCGGTGGGGCAGGGGGCGACGAAAAACTGTTTTTT. Amino acid sequence: CASSPGGAGGDEKLFF.

The genes are TRBV18 and TRBJ2-3; tentative D call: TRBD2 (5 bases). The germline gives CDR1 KGHSH, CDR2 LQKENI. Trimming stripped 2 bases from V and 4 bases from J, with 7 bases between. The CDR3 has 13 residues. The CDR3 here is CASSPVGADTQYF. The CDR3 DNA follows: TGTGCCAGCTCACCAGTCGGGGCAGATACGCAGTATTTT.

The chain carries TRBV6-1 and TRBJ1-3; D uncertain. The CDR3 length is 16 residues. Germline CDR1 reads MNHNS; CDR2 reads SASEGT. Between the trimmed V and J ends, which lost 0 bases and 0 bases, there was a span of 9 bases. The CDR3 DNA follows: TGTGCCAGCAGTGAAGCGCTTAGTGTCTCTGGAAACACCATATATTTT. The encoded protein is CASSEALSVSGNTIYF.

This chain joins TRBV5-1 and TRBJ1-1, with a possible D match to TRBD1 (6 bases). Germline loops: CDR1 SGHRS, CDR2 YFSETQ. V was pared by 2 bases and J by 3 bases, with 17 bases between. This CDR3 contains 16 residues. CDR3 DNA sequence: TGCGCCAGCAGCTTTTTCAGGGGCTTAGTAGACACTGAAGCTTTCTTT. Translated, it gives CASSFFRGLVDTEAFF.

The chain links TRBV28 to TRBJ2-7; TRBD2 matches 12 bases. CDR3 length equals 13 residues. Germline CDR1 is MDHEN and CDR2 is SYDVKM. Germline trimming cut 10 bases from V and 5 bases from J; bases unmatched to any gene: 6. The DNA of the CDR3 is TGTGCCACCAGACTAGCGGGAGTCCACGAGCAGTACTTC. It codes for CATRLAGVHEQYF.

The chain joins TRBV28 to TRBJ1-2; maybe TRBD1 (5 bases). The CDR3 is made up of 13 amino acids. Germline lookup yields CDR1 MDHEN and CDR2 SYDVKM. Trimming took off 2 bases at V and 3 bases at J, with 7 bases between the two ends. The CDR3 DNA follows: TGTGCCAGCAGTTTAGTACAGGACTATGGCTACACCTTC. This sequence encodes CASSLVQDYGYTF.

This clone has just a few counts. The chain employs TRBV10-2 and TRBJ2-2; possibly TRBD2 for D (5 bases). CDR1 WSHSY and CDR2 SAAADI come from the germline V gene. The CDR3 extends over 20 amino acids. Trimming took 0 bases from V and 3 from J, leaving 23 bases between them. DNA of the CDR3: TGCGCCAGCAGTGAGTCGCCTATCATCCTCAGGAAAGCGGACACCGGGGAGCTGTTTTTT. Its protein product is CASSESPIILRKADTGELFF.

This chain connects TRBV9 to TRBJ1-1, with TRBD1 matching over 9 bases. Germline V gene sequence: CDR1 SGDLS, CDR2 YYNGEE. V shed 3 bases, J shed 2 bases, and the junction held 8 bases outside the gene matches. The length of the CDR3 is 16 residues. Here the CDR3 DNA reads TGTGCCAGCAGCGCGACAGGGGGATATCCAAACACTGAAGCTTTCTTT. This encodes CASSATGGYPNTEAFF.

This clone was detected only a few times. The V call is TRBV7-8, the J call TRBJ2-7; 12 nucleotides agree with TRBD2. The CDR3 is 16 residues long. After removal of 7 bases from V and 2 bases from J, the junction contained 9 bases not matched to a gene. Per germline, CDR1 SGHVS and CDR2 FQNEAQ. The CDR3 loop reads CASTPRLAGGTYEQYF. In DNA, the CDR3 is TGTGCCAGCACCCCCCGGCTAGCGGGAGGGACCTACGAGCAGTACTTC.

The rearrangement links TRBV2 to TRBJ1-3, with D uncertain. The ends were cut back, 7 bases at V and 5 bases at J, with 18 bases in the middle. Germline values: CDR1 SNHLY, CDR2 FYNNEI. The length of the CDR3 is 15 residues. The CDR3 region is CASTPPGSQRNTIYF. The DNA of the CDR3 is TGTGCCAGCACCCCCCCGGGGTCACAGAGAAACACCATATATTTT.